This TCR beta chain was observed in a study of blood T cell repertoires in COVID-19. For the study at large: T cells, B-cell-depleted T cells, or PBMCs supplied cDNA or gDNA.

Cohort assignment relied on participant-reported clinical history. Two consecutive negative NP/OP PCR tests, clearance, or resolved symptoms defined Cohort 3 recovery. Here immunoSEQ multiplex PCR was the method, and the copy in TCRdb shows in-frame clones only, minus some. Among more than 350,000 clones listed, about 83% were seen once. V shed 2 bases, J shed 7 bases, and the junction held 10 bases outside the gene matches. From germline, CDR1 is SGHTA and CDR2 FQGTGA. The CDR3 runs to 15 residues. Material for sequencing was PBMCs or T cells enriched from blood (not recorded which). This chain links TRBV7-3 with TRBJ1-1; TRBD1 aligns across 7 bases. The sequence was obtained from a woman between 50 and 59 years old who had recovered from COVID-19. In nucleotides, the CDR3 is TGTGCCAGCAGCTTACTGGAAGGGGGCATCGGTGAAGCTTTCTTT. Protein: CASSLLEGGIGEAFF.